A selection of T cell receptor beta chains follows, all from one sample in a study of blood T cell repertoires in COVID-19. Produced via immunoSEQ multiplex PCR; TCRdb's table is partial and in-frame only. This table has tens of thousands of clones, around 80% appearing once. Sequenced input: peripheral blood. The origin of the receptors is a human donor in a cohort sampled during active COVID-19. Each CDR3 is given with its conserved first and last residue. The D gene is left open where the match is weak. Part of the rows lack a size; the others show once, few, many or a class for expanded clones.

clone size,J gene,V gene,D gene,CDR3 protein,CDR3 DNA
.,TRBJ1-4,TRBV7-2,.,CASSLGGRGFELFF,TGTGCCAGCAGCTTAGGCGGTCGAGGATTTGAACTGTTTTTT
.,TRBJ2-2,TRBV24-1,.,CATSLQGQENTGELFF,TGTGCCACCAGTCTTCAGGGGCAGGAGAACACCGGGGAGCTGTTTTTT
.,TRBJ1-4,TRBV6-5,.,CASRRQTNEKLFF,TGTGCCAGCAGGCGACAGACTAATGAAAAACTGTTTTTT
few,TRBJ2-3,TRBV2,.,CASSPGVLGDTQYF,TGTGCCAGCAGTCCCGGGGTTCTGGGAGATACGCAGTATTTT
.,TRBJ2-2,TRBV5-1,TRBD1,CASSPKTGETGELFF,TGCGCCAGCAGCCCCAAGACAGGGGAAACCGGGGAGCTGTTTTTT
.,TRBJ1-2,TRBV29-1,.,CSVEDQKNVYTF,TGCAGCGTTGAAGATCAGAAGAACGTCTACACCTTC
.,TRBJ1-3,TRBV4-1,.,CASSQSVLISGNTIYF,TGCGCCAGCAGCCAATCCGTACTGATCTCTGGAAACACCATATATTTT
.,TRBJ1-2,TRBV6-5,.,CASLEQGNYGYTF,TGTGCCAGCTTAGAGCAGGGCAACTATGGCTACACCTTC
.,TRBJ2-5,TRBV29-1,.,CSVERLALETQYF,TGCAGCGTTGAAAGGCTAGCTCTGGAGACCCAGTACTTC
.,TRBJ2-3,TRBV11-3,TRBD2,CASSGGGITDTQYF,TGTGCCAGCAGCGGCGGGGGAATCACAGATACGCAGTATTTT
.,TRBJ2-7,TRBV3-1/TRBV3-2,.,CASSHQGFYEQYF,TGTGCCAGCAGCCACCAGGGTTTCTACGAGCAGTACTTC
once,TRBJ2-3,TRBV6-2/TRBV6-3,TRBD1,CASSFARGPDTQYF,TGTGCCAGCAGTTTCGCGAGGGGGCCGGATACGCAGTATTTT
.,TRBJ1-5,TRBV27,.,CASSLEANQPQHF,TGTGCCAGCAGTTTAGAGGCTAATCAGCCCCAGCATTTT
.,TRBJ2-5,TRBV28,TRBD2,CASSPGTSGYTQETQYF,TGTGCCAGCAGTCCAGGGACTAGCGGGTATACACAAGAGACCCAGTACTTC
.,TRBJ1-4,TRBV13,TRBD1,CASSVGQGRGEKLFF,TGTGCCAGCAGCGTAGGACAGGGGCGGGGCGAAAAACTGTTTTTT
.,TRBJ2-5,TRBV3-1/TRBV3-2,.,CASSQDRLETQYF,TGTGCCAGCAGCCAAGATCGTTTAGAGACCCAGTACTTC
.,TRBJ2-4,TRBV4-1,TRBD1,CASSQSTGYVNIQYF,TGCGCCAGCAGCCAATCGACAGGGTACGTGAACATTCAGTACTTC
.,TRBJ2-5,TRBV11-2,.,CASSFGAAETQYF,TGTGCCAGCAGCTTTGGGGCGGCTGAGACCCAGTACTTC
.,TRBJ2-3,TRBV20-1,.,CSAAGTDTQYF,TGCAGTGCAGCCGGCACAGATACGCAGTATTTT
once,TRBJ2-7,TRBV7-9,TRBD2,CASNLAGGPSEQYF,TGTGCCAGCAATTTAGCGGGAGGGCCCTCCGAGCAGTACTTC
few,TRBJ2-2,TRBV7-8,TRBD1,CASTAYVRQGYTGELFF,TGTGCCAGCACCGCTTACGTAAGACAGGGGTACACCGGGGAGCTGTTTTTT
once,TRBJ2-6,TRBV19,.,CASSIDLVGAGANVLTF,TGTGCCAGTAGTATAGATCTAGTCGGAGCGGGGGCCAACGTCCTGACTTTC
.,TRBJ2-3,TRBV5-6,.,CASRSGHTSTDTQYF,TGTGCCAGCAGGTCGGGACACACCAGCACAGATACGCAGTATTTT
.,TRBJ1-1,TRBV2,.,CASSLRRQDTEAFF,TGTGCCAGCAGCCTCCGGAGACAGGACACTGAAGCTTTCTTT
.,TRBJ2-5,TRBV5-1,.,CASSLAARFQETQYF,TGCGCCAGCAGCTTGGCGGCGCGGTTCCAAGAGACCCAGTACTTC
once,TRBJ2-2,TRBV7-6,TRBD1,CASSLDRGDTGELFF,TGTGCCAGCAGCTTAGACAGGGGCGACACCGGGGAGCTGTTTTTT
.,TRBJ1-1,TRBV5-1,.,CASSSQPGHMNTEAFF,TGCGCCAGCAGCTCCCAACCGGGACACATGAACACTGAAGCTTTCTTT
.,TRBJ1-6,TRBV6-5,.,CASSRVMSYNSPLHF,TGTGCCAGCAGCCGGGTGATGTCCTATAATTCACCCCTCCACTTT
.,TRBJ2-5,TRBV7-2,.,CASSSGGETQYF,TGTGCCAGCAGCTCTGGAGGCGAGACCCAGTACTTC
.,TRBJ2-7,TRBV2,.,CASSRGSGEQYF,TGTGCCAGCAGTCGGGGGTCGGGAGAGCAGTACTTC
.,TRBJ1-1,TRBV5-1,.,CASSYTGTAEAFF,TGCGCCAGCAGCTACACCGGGACTGCAGAAGCTTTCTTT
.,TRBJ1-3,TRBV28,TRBD1,CASITGGPFSGNTIYF,TGTGCCAGCATAACAGGGGGCCCCTTCTCTGGAAACACCATATATTTT
many,TRBJ2-2,TRBV4-1,TRBD1,CASSLTGFDTGELFF,TGCGCCAGCAGCCTGACAGGGTTCGACACCGGGGAGCTGTTTTTT
.,TRBJ2-1,TRBV3-1/TRBV3-2,TRBD1,CASSQGQGFNEQFF,TGTGCCAGCAGCCAAGGACAGGGTTTCAATGAGCAGTTCTTC
.,TRBJ1-6,TRBV19,TRBD1,CASSDRTGTGTFPVSPLHF,TGTGCCAGTAGCGACAGAACCGGGACAGGGACATTCCCCGTTTCACCCCTCCACTTT
.,TRBJ2-2,TRBV15,.,CATQGPTNTGELFF,TGTGCCACTCAGGGGCCGACGAACACCGGGGAGCTGTTTTTT
once,TRBJ2-1,TRBV6-2/TRBV6-3,TRBD1,CASSGDRAYNEQFF,TGTGCCAGCAGCGGGGACAGGGCCTACAATGAGCAGTTCTTC
.,TRBJ2-4,TRBV7-2,TRBD2,CASSLPSGTRGIQYF,TGTGCCAGCAGCTTGCCTAGCGGGACCCGGGGCATTCAGTACTTC
.,TRBJ2-3,TRBV28,TRBD2,CASSLLSLAGGPDTQYF,TGTGCCAGCAGTTTACTCTCTCTAGCGGGAGGGCCAGATACGCAGTATTTT
.,TRBJ2-3,TRBV18,TRBD2,CASSPRRESADTQYF,TGTGCCAGCTCACCACGGCGGGAGTCGGCAGATACGCAGTATTTT
.,TRBJ2-2,TRBV13,TRBD2,CASRLGLAGVGGELFF,TGTGCCAGCAGGTTAGGACTAGCGGGAGTTGGCGGGGAGCTGTTTTTT
.,TRBJ2-1,TRBV5-8,.,CASSPRVSSLNEQFF,TGTGCCAGCAGCCCGAGGGTTAGCTCCCTCAATGAGCAGTTCTTC
.,TRBJ2-7,TRBV27,.,CASSLGSRPEVYSYEQYF,TGTGCCAGCAGTTTAGGATCGCGACCCGAGGTCTATTCCTACGAGCAGTACTTC
.,TRBJ2-2,TRBV19,TRBD1,CASSILNPGTANTGELFF,TGTGCCAGTAGTATATTGAATCCCGGGACAGCGAACACCGGGGAGCTGTTTTTT
.,TRBJ1-2,TRBV2,.,CASSGGGTYGYTF,TGTGCCAGCAGTGGAGGGGGAACATATGGCTACACCTTC
few,TRBJ2-1,TRBV7-2,.,CASKAPSSYNEQFF,TGTGCCAGCAAAGCGCCGAGCTCCTACAATGAGCAGTTCTTC
.,TRBJ2-2,TRBV5-1,TRBD1,CASSLKAIGTAYAGELFF,TGCGCCAGCAGCTTGAAGGCCATTGGGACAGCTTACGCCGGGGAGCTGTTTTTT
medium-sized,TRBJ1-2,TRBV5-6,.,CASSIQDYGYTF,TGTGCCAGCAGCATCCAGGACTATGGCTACACCTTC
few,TRBJ1-5,TRBV28,.,CASRITGQPQHF,TGTGCCAGCAGAATTACTGGTCAGCCCCAGCATTTT
.,TRBJ2-7,TRBV5-1,.,CASSLGQGIYEQYF,TGCGCCAGCAGCTTGGGCCAGGGGATCTACGAGCAGTACTTC
.,TRBJ2-5,TRBV28,TRBD2,CASSGGAGLLRETQYF,TGTGCCAGCAGTGGCGGAGCGGGGCTCCTTCGAGAGACCCAGTACTTC
once,TRBJ2-5,TRBV29-1,.,CSVGTGGAETQYF,TGCAGCGTTGGGACAGGAGGGGCGGAGACCCAGTACTTC
.,TRBJ1-5,TRBV6-2/TRBV6-3,.,CASSYWSILGNQPQHF,TGTGCCAGCAGTTACTGGTCCATCCTAGGCAATCAGCCCCAGCATTTT